Following are 19 T cell receptor beta chains from one sample sequenced in a study of cytomegalovirus exposure and HLA in healthy donors. The PCR used 60 Vbeta and 13 Jbeta primers. Only in-frame clones appear in the TCRdb table, and some are missing; sequencing was by immunoSEQ multiplex PCR. The sample shows about 190,000 clones, approximately 86% of them seen only once. The sequenced sample consisted of PBMCs. These receptors originate from a woman aged 18-30 years in good health and CMV-seronegative.

The chain couples TRBV19 to TRBJ2-1, with D perhaps matching TRBD2 (6 bases). V was pared by 3 bases and J by 0 bases, with 27 bases between. The germline gives CDR1 LNHDA, CDR2 SQIVND (reference sequence). The CDR3 sequence is 21 residues long. CDR3 nucleotide sequence: TGTGCCAGTAGTATGGAGGGTTTAGCGCCATACATTCGGAGCTCCTACAATGAGCAGTTCTTC. This encodes CASSMEGLAPYIRSSYNEQFF.

This chain links TRBV29-1 with TRBJ2-7, with no clear D. Germline CDR1 reads SQVTM; CDR2 reads ANQGSEA. There are 12 residues in the CDR3. V dropped 0 bases and J dropped 5 bases, with 8 bases sitting between them. CDR3 sequence reads: CSVEDEVDEQYF. The CDR3 bases are TGCAGCGTTGAAGACGAGGTGGACGAGCAGTACTTC.

V and J are TRBV4-1 and TRBJ2-3, with D maybe TRBD1 (6 bases). The V end lost 1 base, the J end lost 3 bases, and 11 bases lay between the germline ends. This CDR3 spans 15 amino acids. Germline values: CDR1 MGHRA, CDR2 YSYEKL. CDR3 coding DNA: TGCGCCAGCAGCCAAGGCAGGGGCTGGACAGATACGCAGTATTTT. Amino acids: CASSQGRGWTDTQYF.

This chain uses TRBV25-1 with TRBJ1-1, with D possibly matching TRBD1 (5 bases). Germline CDR1 reads MGHDK; CDR2 reads SYGVNS. This CDR3 comprises 13 residues. The V gene lost 6 bases and the J gene lost 2 bases, with 10 bases spanning the gap. In DNA, the CDR3 is TGTGCCAGCAGGACAGAGATAAACACTGAAGCTTTCTTT. Translating it yields CASRTEINTEAFF. The whole variable domain, filled in from reference TRBV25-1 and TRBJ1-1, reads EADIYQTPRYLVIGTGKKITLECSQTMGHDKMYWYQQDPGMELHLIHYSYGVNSTEKGDLSSESTVSRIRTEHFPLTLESARPSHTSQYLCASRTEINTEAFFGQGTRLTVV.

The chain couples TRBV5-6 to TRBJ2-5; TRBD2 is a possible D gene (6 bases). Between the trimmed V and J ends, which lost 4 bases and 11 bases, there was a span of 12 bases. CDR1 SGHDT and CDR2 YYEEEE come from the germline V gene. The CDR3 spans 11 residues. The CDR3 loop is CASSLSGEQYF. In DNA, the CDR3 is TGTGCCAGCAGCCTCTCGGGGGAACAGTACTTC.

V usage is TRBV19 and J usage is TRBJ1-5; TRBD1 agrees at 8 bases. The V gene end was trimmed by 3 bases and the J gene end by 7 bases; junction bases not matched to a gene: 8. Germline CDR1 LNHDA, CDR2 SQIVND (reference sequence). CDR3 length: 15 residues. CDR3 sequence reads: CASSIGDRGRQPQHF. CDR3 DNA: TGTGCCAGTAGTATCGGAGACAGGGGCCGGCAGCCCCAGCATTTT.

This clone was recorded only once. The rearrangement uses TRBV5-1 and TRBJ2-3; 7 positions agree with TRBD1. CDR1 is SGHRS, CDR2 YFSETQ, per germline. The ends lost 0 bases at V and 11 bases at J; junction bases unmatched: 3. The CDR3 runs to 12 residues. CDR3 in amino acids: CASSLGGGVQYF. CDR3 sequence (DNA): TGCGCCAGCAGCTTGGGAGGGGGCGTGCAGTATTTT. The full variable domain, completed using reference TRBV5-1 and TRBJ2-3, is KAGVTQTPRYLIKTRGQQVTLSCSPISGHRSVSWYQQTPGQGLQFLFEYFSETQRNKGNFPGRFSGRQFSNSRSEMNVSTLELGDSALYLCASSLGGGVQYFGPGTRLTVL.

In this sample, this clone turned up once. The genes are TRBV6-1 and TRBJ2-7, with 12 bases identical to TRBD2. The length of the CDR3 is 15 residues. Unmatched junction bases numbered 3, after V lost 5 bases and J lost 1 base. The V gene's germline CDR1 is MNHNS and CDR2 SASEGT. CDR3 sequence: CASSLTSGGSYEQYF. The DNA of the CDR3 is TGTGCCAGCAGTTTAACTAGCGGGGGGTCCTACGAGCAGTACTTC.

The CDR3 nucleotides read TGTGCCAGCAGCCTGCGGCGGGATACGCAGTATTTT. It yields the protein CASSLRRDTQYF. This chain joins TRBV6-5 and TRBJ2-3; no definite D call. The CDR3 has 12 residues. V was trimmed by 6 bases and J by 6 bases, leaving 10 bases between them. Per germline, CDR1 MNHEY and CDR2 SVGAGI.

The genes are TRBV5-1 and TRBJ2-5; the D gene is possibly TRBD1 (6 bases). The J call may be incorrect, as the DNA end agrees better with TRBJ2-7. Germline V lookup: CDR1 SGHRS, CDR2 YFSETQ. The CDR3 runs to 14 residues. Here the CDR3 reads CASSFAQGTYEQYF. DNA for the CDR3: TGCGCCAGCAGCTTCGCACAGGGCACCTACGAGCAGTACTTC.

The table lists this clone with a count of one. The J gene is TRBJ2-5, the V gene TRBV10-2; no definite D call. The germline V gene has CDR1 WSHSY and CDR2 SAAADI. V was shortened by 3 bases and J by 4 bases, with 3 bases between the two germline ends. The CDR3 has 11 amino acids. This CDR3 reads CASSDGETQYF. The DNA for the CDR3 is TGCGCCAGCAGTGACGGAGAGACCCAGTACTTC.

V is TRBV11-2 and J is TRBJ2-7; a weak D match, TRBD1 (6 bases). Germline values: CDR1 SGHAT, CDR2 FQNNGV. The V and J ends lost 3 bases and 2 bases respectively, with 8 bases between them. The CDR3 loop spans 13 amino acids. The DNA of the CDR3 is TGTGCCAGCAGCTTCCCAGGGGCCTACGAGCAGTACTTC. This codes for CASSFPGAYEQYF.

About this clone: Distinct nucleotide sequences in the sample also encode this CDR3. The CDR3 nucleotides read TGTGCCAGCAGCGTAGAGGCGGGAGGGGTAGATACGCAGTATTTT. This encodes CASSVEAGGVDTQYF. This chain joins TRBV9 and TRBJ2-3, with 9 nucleotides matching TRBD2. After removal of 0 bases from V and 5 bases from J, the junction contained 4 bases not matched to a gene. The CDR3 has 15 residues. CDR1 and CDR2 (germline): SGDLS, YYNGEE. Together with reference TRBV9 and TRBJ2-3, the CDR3 gives the full variable domain: DSGVTQTPKHLITATGQRVTLRCSPRSGDLSVYWYQQSLDQGLQFLIQYYNGEERAKGNILERFSAQQFPDLHSELNLSSLELGDSALYFCASSVEAGGVDTQYFGPGTRLTVL.

The CDR3, as DNA: TGCGCCAGCAGCCAAGATCTTGGAGTAGCGCAGACCCAGTACTTC. It translates to CASSQDLGVAQTQYF. The chain couples TRBV4-1 to TRBJ2-5, with a tentative D call TRBD2 (5 bases). V was shortened by 0 bases and J by 6 bases, with 14 bases between the two germline ends. CDR1 is MGHRA and CDR2 is YSYEKL in the germline V gene. The CDR3 is 15 amino acids.

The J gene is TRBJ2-2, the V gene TRBV10-3, with D maybe TRBD2 (6 bases). Per germline, CDR1 ENHRY and CDR2 SYGVKD. Trimming left V 3 bases short and J 7 bases short, with 18 bases between. The CDR3 runs 16 residues. CDR3 residues: CAISERSSLGGGELFF. The CDR3 DNA is TGTGCCATCAGTGAACGATCGTCCTTGGGGGGCGGGGAGCTGTTTTTT.

The chain joins TRBV27 to TRBJ2-3, with TRBD1 matching 11 bases. The junction had 7 bases not matched to a gene; V was cut back by 2 bases and J by 6 bases. The CDR3 loop spans 16 amino acids. Germline V lookup: CDR1 MNHEY, CDR2 SMNVEV (reference sequence). Here the CDR3 DNA reads TGTGCCAGCAGTTTAGGTCGGGGACAGGGGGTTGATACGCAGTATTTT. It encodes CASSLGRGQGVDTQYF.

The V gene is TRBV27, the J gene TRBJ1-1; D gene uncertain. Germline lookup yields CDR1 MNHEY and CDR2 SMNVEV (reference sequence). V shed 3 bases and J shed 0 bases, with 11 bases lying between them. This CDR3 contains 15 residues. CDR3 bases: TGTGCCAGCAGTTTCTCTGGGCCGGTGAACACTGAAGCTTTCTTT. Its protein is CASSFSGPVNTEAFF.

The J gene is TRBJ2-5, the V gene TRBV7-9, with D tentatively TRBD2 (7 bases). The CDR3 is 18 amino acids. Trimming removed 5 bases at V and 1 base at J, with 23 bases between. Germline lookup yields CDR1 SEHNR and CDR2 FQNEAQ (reference sequence). DNA for the CDR3: TGTGCCAGCAGCAAAAGGGGGTATGAGACTAGCTTCCAAGAGACCCAGTACTTC. Protein product: CASSKRGYETSFQETQYF.

The chain links TRBV14 to TRBJ2-1, with D maybe TRBD2 (7 bases). V was pared by 0 bases and J by 9 bases, with 12 bases between. Germline assignment: CDR1 SGHDN and CDR2 FVKESK. The CDR3 loop spans 14 amino acids. Here the CDR3 reads CASSQEVGGLEQFF. The CDR3 region has the DNA TGTGCCAGCAGCCAAGAGGTCGGGGGGCTTGAGCAGTTCTTC.